This T cell receptor beta chain derives from a study of T cell responses to AZD1222 COVID-19 vaccine. Study-level background: Pooled together were second doses at about 4 or about 12 weeks. Study-level results: Donors were largely white British and mainly female; clonal diversity was possibly underestimated. Elevations in Spike-specific TCR breadth and depth followed administration of two AZD1222 doses. Vaccine-related CD4 TCRs covered spike, predominating at 160-218 and 743-854.

A remark on this clone: Its antigen is not known.

Assay: immunoSEQ multiplex PCR; the TCRdb copy retains only in-frame clones and omits some. The data show some 140,000 clones, with around 90% seen just once and approximately 2.6% held by the top ten. The V segment lost 5 bases and the J segment 3 bases; nucleotides outside the gene matches: 6. The CDR3 consists of 15 residues. The V gene's germline CDR1 is SEHNR and CDR2 FQNEAQ (reference sequence). V is TRBV7-9 and J is TRBJ2-7; TRBD1 aligns across 11 bases. This receptor was obtained from an adult in good health. The sample consisted of peripheral blood, taken on day 0 of AZD1222 vaccination. For the CDR3, the DNA is TGTGCCAGCAGCCCCCGGACAGGGGGCTTCTACGAGCAGTACTTC. Protein: CASSPRTGGFYEQYF.